The present TCR beta chain was sequenced within a study of cytomegalovirus exposure and HLA in healthy donors. The ends lost 3 bases at V and 4 bases at J; junction bases unmatched: 2. CDR3 length: 14 amino acids. CDR1 is SGHDT and CDR2 is YYEEEE in the germline V gene. This clone has only a few counts. In the PCR, 60 Vbeta and 13 Jbeta primers were used. Libraries were prepared by immunoSEQ multiplex PCR; TCRdb keeps only in-frame clonotypes and omits some of them. The sample contains roughly 120,000 clones, 74% of which appear only once. This TCR was recovered from a woman aged 50 to 65 in good health and CMV-seropositive. The sequenced sample consisted of PBMCs. The rearrangement joins TRBV5-6 to TRBJ2-3; 10 nucleotides match TRBD2. The DNA for the CDR3 is TGTGCCAGCAGCTCCAGCGGGGGGGCAGATACGCAGTATTTT. Translation gives CASSSSGGADTQYF.